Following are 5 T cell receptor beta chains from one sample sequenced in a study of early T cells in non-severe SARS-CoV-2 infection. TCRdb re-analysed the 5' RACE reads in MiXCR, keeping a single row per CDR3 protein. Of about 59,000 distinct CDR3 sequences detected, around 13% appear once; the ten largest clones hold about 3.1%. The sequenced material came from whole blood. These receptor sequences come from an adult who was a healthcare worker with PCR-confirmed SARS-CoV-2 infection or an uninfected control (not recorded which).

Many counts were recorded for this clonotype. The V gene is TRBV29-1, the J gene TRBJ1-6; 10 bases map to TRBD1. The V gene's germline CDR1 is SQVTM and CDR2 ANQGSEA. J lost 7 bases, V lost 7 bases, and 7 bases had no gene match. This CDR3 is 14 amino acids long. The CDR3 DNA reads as TGCAGCGCTAGACAGGGGGCATCGAATTCACCCCTCCACTTT. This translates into CSARQGASNSPLHF.

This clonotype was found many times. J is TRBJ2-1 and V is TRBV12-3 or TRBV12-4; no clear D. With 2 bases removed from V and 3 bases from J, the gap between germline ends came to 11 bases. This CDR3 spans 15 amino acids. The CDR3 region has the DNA TGTGCCAGCAGTTTAAGGGTCGGAGACTACAATGAGCAGTTCTTC. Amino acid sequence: CASSLRVGDYNEQFF.

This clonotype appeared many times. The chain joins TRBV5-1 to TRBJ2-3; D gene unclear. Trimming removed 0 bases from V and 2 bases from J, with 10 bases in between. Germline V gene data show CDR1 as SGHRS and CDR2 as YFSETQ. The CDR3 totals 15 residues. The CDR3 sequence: CASSLAAEITDTQYF. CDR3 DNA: TGCGCCAGCAGCTTGGCCGCGGAAATCACAGATACGCAGTATTTT. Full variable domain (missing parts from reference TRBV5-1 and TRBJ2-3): KAGVTQTPRYLIKTRGQQVTLSCSPISGHRSVSWYQQTPGQGLQFLFEYFSETQRNKGNFPGRFSGRQFSNSRSEMNVSTLELGDSALYLCASSLAAEITDTQYFGPGTRLTVL.

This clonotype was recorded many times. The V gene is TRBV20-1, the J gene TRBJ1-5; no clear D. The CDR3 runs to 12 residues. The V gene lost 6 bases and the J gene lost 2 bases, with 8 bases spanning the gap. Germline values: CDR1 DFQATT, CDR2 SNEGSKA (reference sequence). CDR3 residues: CSASEGNQPQHF. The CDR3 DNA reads TGCAGTGCCTCGGAGGGCAATCAGCCCCAGCATTTT.

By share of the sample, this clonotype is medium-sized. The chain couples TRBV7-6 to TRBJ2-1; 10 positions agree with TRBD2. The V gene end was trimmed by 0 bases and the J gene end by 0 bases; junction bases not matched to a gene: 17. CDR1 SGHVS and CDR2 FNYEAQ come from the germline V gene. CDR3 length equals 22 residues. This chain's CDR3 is CASSLASYSLAGVPSSYNEQFF. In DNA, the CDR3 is TGTGCCAGCAGCTTAGCCTCCTATAGTCTAGCGGGGGTCCCCAGCTCCTACAATGAGCAGTTCTTC. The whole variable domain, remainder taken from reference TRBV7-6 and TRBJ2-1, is GAGVSQSPRYKVTKRGQDVALRCDPISGHVSLYWYRQALGQGPEFLTYFNYEAQQDKSGLPNDRFSAERPEGSISTLTIQRTEQRDSAMYRCASSLASYSLAGVPSSYNEQFFGPGTRLTVL.